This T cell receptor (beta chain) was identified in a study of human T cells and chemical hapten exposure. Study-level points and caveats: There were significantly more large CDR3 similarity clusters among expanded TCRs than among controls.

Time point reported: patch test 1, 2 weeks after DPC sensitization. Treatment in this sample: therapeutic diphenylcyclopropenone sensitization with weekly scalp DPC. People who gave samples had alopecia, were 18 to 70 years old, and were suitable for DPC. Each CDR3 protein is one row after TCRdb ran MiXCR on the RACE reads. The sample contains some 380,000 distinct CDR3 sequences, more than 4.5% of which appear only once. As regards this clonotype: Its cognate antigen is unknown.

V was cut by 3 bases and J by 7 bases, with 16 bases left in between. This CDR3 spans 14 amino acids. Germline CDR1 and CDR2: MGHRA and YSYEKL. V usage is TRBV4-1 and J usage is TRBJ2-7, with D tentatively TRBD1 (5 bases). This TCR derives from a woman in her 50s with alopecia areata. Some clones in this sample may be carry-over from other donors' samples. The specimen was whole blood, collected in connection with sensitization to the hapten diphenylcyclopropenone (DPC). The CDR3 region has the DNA TGCGCCAGCAGCCAGAGCAGGGTCCAGAGGGAGCAGTACTTC. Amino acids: CASSQSRVQREQYF.